This T cell receptor beta chain was captured in a study of CD8+ T cells in alopecia areata. Study conclusions and caveats: Among the top 100, expanded CD8+ clones were significantly decreased by tofacitinib, as was scalp clonality.

CDR3 length: 15 amino acids. The V gene's germline CDR1 is GTSNPN and CDR2 SVGIG (reference sequence). V shed 2 bases and J 6 bases; nucleotides not matched to a gene: 6. About this clone: Its antigen remains unknown.

Regarding treatment: oral pan-JAK inhibitor, 5-10 mg twice daily. TCR sequencing used cDNA made by reverse transcription of extracted RNA. Only in-frame clones appear in the TCRdb table, and some are missing; sequencing was by immunoSEQ multiplex PCR. This sample has about 160,000 clones, with roughly 65% found just once. The receptor was derived from a human donor with alopecia areata. The chain uses TRBV30 and TRBJ2-2; TRBD2 aligns across 10 bases. The material sequenced was CD4+ T cells sorted from blood, taken at week 4, from a patient treated with tofacitinib. The CDR3: CAWSLSGGDPGELFF. CDR3 sequence (DNA): TGTGCCTGGAGTCTAAGCGGGGGGGACCCCGGGGAGCTGTTTTTT.